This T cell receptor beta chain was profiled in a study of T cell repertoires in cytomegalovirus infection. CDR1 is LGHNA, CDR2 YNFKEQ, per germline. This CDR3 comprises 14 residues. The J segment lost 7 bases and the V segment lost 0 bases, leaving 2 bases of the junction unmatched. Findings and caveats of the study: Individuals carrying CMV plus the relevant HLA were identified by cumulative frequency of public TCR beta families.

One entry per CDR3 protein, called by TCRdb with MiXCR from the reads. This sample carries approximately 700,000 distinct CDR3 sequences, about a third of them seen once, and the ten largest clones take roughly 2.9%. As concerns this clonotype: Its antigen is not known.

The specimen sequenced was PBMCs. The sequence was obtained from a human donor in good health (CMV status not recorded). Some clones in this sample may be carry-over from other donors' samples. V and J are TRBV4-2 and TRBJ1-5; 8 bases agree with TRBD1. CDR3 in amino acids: CASSQETGDQPQHF. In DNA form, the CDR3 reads TGTGCCAGCAGCCAAGAGACAGGGGACCAGCCCCAGCATTTT.